Following are 7 T cell receptor beta chains from one sample sequenced in a study of blood T cell repertoires in COVID-19. Assay: immunoSEQ multiplex PCR; the TCRdb copy retains only in-frame clones and omits some. The sample has approximately 200,000 clones, 88% seen once. The sequencing input was peripheral blood. All receptors come from a man under 40 with acute or convalescent COVID-19.

This clone was observed a few times. The chain employs TRBV30 and TRBJ1-1, with D maybe TRBD1 (6 bases). The V and J ends lost 4 bases and 1 base respectively, with 10 bases between them. Per the germline V gene, CDR1 is GTSNPN and CDR2 is SVGIG (reference sequence). The CDR3 totals 13 residues. CDR3 bases: TGTGCCTGGAACCCCAGGGGGAACACTGAAGCTTTCTTT. Amino acids: CAWNPRGNTEAFF.

To note about this clone: This likely comes from a read error, as the CDR3 has no conserved phenylalanine or tryptophan at its end. The limits of the CDR3 on the DNA are not certain, so only TCRdb's listed CDR3 is given. CDR3 in amino acids: CASSPSRFLL. V usage is TRBV7-9 and J usage is TRBJ1-2; no check of the table's D call, TRBD1, against the DNA was made. Both ends counted, the CDR3 spans 10 residues. The germline V gene has CDR1 SEHNR and CDR2 FQNEAQ (reference sequence).

V and J are TRBV4-1 and TRBJ1-6, with a weak D call TRBD1 (6 bases). The CDR3 spans 15 residues. Germline lookup yields CDR1 MGHRA and CDR2 YSYEKL. The V gene lost 0 bases and the J gene lost 9 bases, with 12 bases spanning the gap. The CDR3 nucleotides read TGCGCCAGCAGCCAAGAAGCACGAGGGGGTTCACCCCTCCACTTT. It specifies CASSQEARGGSPLHF.

The chain combines TRBV7-8 with TRBJ1-2, with TRBD1 matching 7 bases. V trimming: 1 base; J trimming: 4 bases; junction bases outside the gene matches: 3. The CDR3 totals 14 residues. CDR1 is SGHVS, CDR2 FQNEAQ, per germline. The CDR3 DNA is TGTGCCAGCAGCTTAGGGACAGGCGTCTATGGCTACACCTTC. Residues: CASSLGTGVYGYTF.

This chain joins TRBV12-2 and TRBJ1-4. TRBV12-2 is tagged as a pseudogene. The CDR3 runs to 16 residues. The CDR3: CASRLRGFATNEKLFF. As DNA, the CDR3 is TGTGCAAGTCGCCTACGAGGGTTTGCAACTAATGAAAAACTGTTTTTT.

The rearrangement uses TRBV6-5 and TRBJ1-6; D gene uncertain. Germline loops: CDR1 MNHEY, CDR2 SVGAGI. V lost 6 bases, J lost 11 bases, and 14 bases lay in between. The CDR3 covers 13 residues. CDR3 in amino acids: CASSPQSATPLHF. The CDR3 coding sequence is TGTGCCAGCAGCCCCCAATCTGCTACACCCCTCCACTTT.

This chain joins TRBV10-1 and TRBJ2-7; D gene uncertain. CDR3 length: 13 residues. The V gene's germline CDR1 is WNHNN and CDR2 SYGVQD (reference sequence). The V end lost 6 bases, the J end lost 6 bases, and 15 bases lay between the germline ends. The CDR3 here is CASRKTSVGEQYF. The CDR3 DNA reads as TGCGCCAGCAGGAAGACTTCAGTCGGCGAGCAGTACTTC.